The entry below describes one TCR beta chain. This clonotype was found many times. No cognate antigen has been identified for it. It has no much larger one-base neighbor in the sample; base qualities were not kept. Libraries of naive CD8 T cells were generated from roughly 20,000 to 1,000,000 sorted cells, with 10%, 30% or 50% of the purified RNA used. Naive CD8 T cells, defined as CD8+CD4-CCR7+CD45RA+, were FACS-sorted into RLT Plus buffer on a BD FACSAria II. To test detection sensitivity, Jurkat RNA equivalent to approximately ten TCR copies was spiked into samples of about 19,000-1,000,000 naive CD8 T cells. CD8 T cells were enriched using RosetteSep CD8+ T Cell Enrichment Cocktail and Ficoll-Paque, and the enriched cells then underwent ACK red cell lysis. The data belong to a study of molecular identifiers for immune sequencing clone quantification (dated by TCRdb to about 2018). The study in broad terms: For a replicate experiment, RNA from roughly 20,000 or 100,000 naive CD8 T cells was divided into five aliquots, of which four were sequenced. This methods study benchmarked molecular-identifier clustering-based TCR repertoire sequencing (MIDCIRS) and TCR RNA copy counting, using CD8 T cells to do so.

Trimming accounts for 2 bases at V and 3 bases at J, while the number of junction bases matched to no gene is 9. As encoded in the germline V gene, CDR1 is SGHVS while CDR2 is FNYEAQ. The CDR3 numbers 19 residues from cysteine through phenylalanine. The DNA shown is the 57-base CDR3, in frame from base 1. What the research found in general, with its limitations: Even against a background of about a million naive CD8 T cells, spiked-in Jurkat TCR RNA amounting to a single cell's worth was reported to be detectable. Without barcode sub-clustering, chimeric consensus sequences inflated TCR diversity; chimeras reached as high as 47%. Modeling gave roughly 2.9 recovered TCR RNA copies per cell versus around 10 by digital PCR, implying roughly 28% capture efficiency. In CMV-specific effector cells, clones with more than 20 RNA copies accounted for over 97% of molecules, whereas in naive cells such clones accounted for under 1%. The sizes of highly expanded clones could end up underestimated when identical TCR molecules share a barcode. Naive libraries contained spiked-in Jurkat TCR RNA (approximately nine copies' worth), which is not part of the donor repertoire.

Libraries were built with PCR. Instrument used: Illumina HiSeq 4000. Bulk TCR libraries were prepared as previously described, using TCR primers listed in Table S5. Total RNA was purified with the Qiagen AllPrep DNA/RNA kit. Before any analysis, reads coming from multiple sequencing runs of the same library were combined into one pool. Per the authors' processing: Reads were retained only if their TCR constant sequence matched exactly, and those retained reads were trimmed to 150 nt and grouped according to their 12-nt molecular barcodes. Reads inside each barcode group were sub-clustered using a 15% Levenshtein threshold, and a quality-weighted consensus sequence was constructed for each RNA molecule. Non-functional sequences were removed, as were lower-count sequences one edit away from another. Based on fitting two negative binomial distributions, any barcode sub-cluster with under 20% of the maximum read count was discarded. Starting from the raw public reads, TCRdb applied fastp trimming at Q25, assembled clones with MiXCR and retained in-frame beta chains. A single entry per CDR3 protein holds the most common genes and DNA from its merged rows. The V and J calls and clone size are TCRdb's, not the authors'. The sample table shows some 88,000 distinct CDR3 sequences, and 20% to 25% are seen once. Of the sample, 1.1% falls within the top ten clones.

Recombination connected TRBV7-6 to TRBJ2-2; 13 bases in the middle match TRBD2. The origin of this receptor is a human donor in good health. Some libraries in this study had Jurkat cell RNA spiked in. Sequencing was done on a sample of naive CD8+ T cells from blood, with Jurkat cell RNA spiked in. This specimen's cell subset or site label, interpreted: FACS-sorted CD8+CD4-CCR7+CD45RA+ naive T cells. In nucleotide form, the sequence is TGTGCCAGCAGCTTACCCCTGACTAGCGGGGGGCCTTACACCGGGGAGCTGTTTTTT. Translation gives CASSLPLTSGGPYTGELFF.